This TCR beta chain is drawn from a study of CD8 T cells in Susac syndrome. V lost 1 base and J lost 7, with 11 bases in between. The CDR3 has 13 residues. Germline CDR1 MGHRA, CDR2 YSYEKL. Reverse transcription of about 0.45 to 1 ug RNA used random hexamers. An immunoSEQ multiplex PCR amplified TCR beta CDR3 over 54 Vbeta and 13 Jbeta. TCRdb reanalysed the immunoSEQ multiplex PCR reads using MiXCR and keeps one entry per CDR3 protein. The table has just over 150,000 distinct CDR3 sequences, 95% seen once. V gene TRBV4-1 combines with J gene TRBJ2-7, with D perhaps given as TRBD1 or TRBD2 (5 bases each). Sequencing used CD4+ T cells from PBMCs. The sequence was collected from a human donor with Susac syndrome. CDR3 in amino acids: CASSQVGPTEQYF. CDR3 coding DNA: TGCGCCAGCAGCCAAGTGGGACCCACGGAGCAGTACTTC.